These 18 T cell receptor beta chains share one sample of origin, sequenced in a study of cytomegalovirus exposure and HLA in healthy donors. The PCR contained 60 Vbeta and 13 Jbeta primers. Profiled with immunoSEQ multiplex PCR; TCRdb holds only in-frame clones, not every one. Here the sample spans roughly 140,000 clones, approximately 85% being singletons. Sequencing used PBMCs. The receptors derive from a middle-aged man in good health and CMV-seropositive.

J is TRBJ1-5 and V is TRBV30, with D maybe TRBD1 (6 bases). The CDR3 sequence is 13 residues long. V was trimmed by 7 bases and J by 6 bases, leaving 16 bases between them. The germline gives CDR1 GTSNPN, CDR2 SVGIG (reference sequence). This CDR3 reads CASSGERAQPQHF. The CDR3 DNA reads as TGTGCCTCATCAGGGGAAAGGGCTCAGCCCCAGCATTTT.

V is TRBV18 and J is TRBJ2-1, with 7 positions matching TRBD2. The V and J ends lost 4 bases and 5 bases, in that order; junction bases with no gene match: 8. The CDR3 has 15 residues. Germline-derived CDR1 and CDR2 are KGHSH and LQKENI. The DNA for the CDR3 is TGTGCCAGCTCACTTACATTAGGACTAGACAATGAGCAGTTCTTC. Encoded protein: CASSLTLGLDNEQFF. The variable domain in full, completed from reference TRBV18 and TRBJ2-1, reads NAGVMQNPRHLVRRRGQEARLRCSPMKGHSHVYWYRQLPEEGLKFMVYLQKENIIDESGMPKERFSAEFPKEGPSILRIQQVVRGDSAAYFCASSLTLGLDNEQFFGPGTRLTVL.

V usage is TRBV5-1 and J usage is TRBJ2-2, with 7 bases identical to TRBD1. Unmatched junction bases numbered 9, after V lost 0 bases and J lost 4 bases. Germline-derived CDR1 and CDR2 are SGHRS and YFSETQ. The CDR3 is 17 residues long. The CDR3 is CASSLASTGSGTGELFF. CDR3 nucleotide sequence: TGCGCCAGCAGCTTGGCCTCGACAGGGTCTGGCACCGGGGAGCTGTTTTTT.

The chain is built from TRBV12-5 and TRBJ2-3, with TRBD2 matching over 13 bases. The CDR3 sequence is 19 residues long. The germline V gene encodes CDR1 LGHNT and CDR2 FRNRAP. V lost 5 bases to trimming and J lost 1 base; unmatched junction nucleotides: 12. CDR3: CASGDGLAGVHRGTDTQYF. The CDR3 DNA reads as TGTGCTAGTGGTGACGGACTAGCGGGAGTACATCGGGGCACAGATACGCAGTATTTT.

In this sample, this clone turned up once. The chain carries TRBV9 and TRBJ1-5; no clear D. The germline V gene encodes CDR1 SGDLS and CDR2 YYNGEE. V lost 2 bases, J lost 3 bases, and 3 bases lay in between. CDR3 size: 12 residues. The CDR3 region has the DNA TGTGCCAGCAGCGTCAACAATCAGCCCCAGCATTTT. It codes for CASSVNNQPQHF.

The CDR3 spells CASSRQTGTDTDTQYF. The CDR3 DNA sequence: TGTGCCAGCAGTCGCCAAACCGGGACAGACACAGATACGCAGTATTTT. The chain uses TRBV28 and TRBJ2-3; 7 nucleotides match TRBD1. The germline V gene encodes CDR1 MDHEN and CDR2 SYDVKM. CDR3 length equals 16 residues. V trimming: 5 bases; J trimming: 2 bases; junction bases outside the gene matches: 10.

The V call is TRBV15, the J call TRBJ1-5; D ambiguous. V lost 5 bases and J lost 4, with 12 bases in between. CDR1 is LNHNV, CDR2 YYDKDF, per germline (reference sequence). This CDR3 spans 14 amino acids. As DNA, the CDR3 is TGTGCCACCAGCGTAGCAGCTATTAATCAGCCCCAGCATTTT. Translating it yields CATSVAAINQPQHF.

The chain has TRBV5-6 and TRBJ2-5; TRBD2 matches at 11 bases. Germline assignment: CDR1 SGHDT and CDR2 YYEEEE. The CDR3 is made up of 15 amino acids. V was pared by 4 bases and J by 0 bases, with 2 bases of the junction left unmatched. CDR3 loop: CASSRLAGYQETQYF. The CDR3 region has the DNA TGTGCCAGCAGCCGACTAGCGGGGTACCAAGAGACCCAGTACTTC.

V usage is TRBV30 and J usage is TRBJ1-4; D is perhaps TRBD1 (6 bases). CDR3 size: 18 residues. V was shortened by 0 bases and J by 7 bases, with 24 bases between the two germline ends. Germline loops: CDR1 GTSNPN, CDR2 SVGIG (reference sequence). For the CDR3, the DNA is TGTGCCTGGAGTGTATTTATCTATTTAGGGCAAGGGGGTGAAAAACTGTTTTTT. It specifies CAWSVFIYLGQGGEKLFF.

The genes are TRBV7-8 and TRBJ1-3, with D perhaps TRBD1 (6 bases). V lost 1 base to trimming and J lost 2 bases, with 12 bases between them. CDR1 and CDR2 from the germline V gene are SGHVS and FQNEAQ. The CDR3 totals 16 residues. The CDR3 is CASSLGIHRAGNTIYF. CDR3 bases: TGTGCCAGCAGCTTAGGAATTCACAGGGCTGGAAACACCATATATTTT.

CDR3 sequence reads: CASSFITGVPSYEQYF. CDR3 bases: TGTGCCAGCAGCTTTATCACAGGGGTCCCCTCCTACGAGCAGTACTTC. The chain combines TRBV28 with TRBJ2-7, with 7 nucleotides matching TRBD1. The CDR3 has 16 amino acids. V gave up 6 bases and J gave up 0 bases; unmatched junction bases: 11. Germline assignment: CDR1 MDHEN and CDR2 SYDVKM.

This sequence joins TRBV6-1 and TRBJ1-5; D may be TRBD1 (5 bases). This CDR3 is 15 amino acids long. Germline CDR1 is MNHNS and CDR2 is SASEGT. V was cut by 6 bases and J by 0 bases, with 12 bases left in between. As DNA, the CDR3 is TGTGCCAGCAGGAGACAGAGAGATAGCAATCAGCCCCAGCATTTT. The encoded protein is CASRRQRDSNQPQHF.

The genes are TRBV5-1 and TRBJ2-7, with 9 bases lining up with TRBD2. From germline, CDR1 is SGHRS and CDR2 YFSETQ. There are 15 residues in the CDR3. V was clipped by 0 bases and J by 4 bases; unmatched bases: 5. CDR3 in DNA: TGCGCCAGCAGCTTGGCGGTAGCGGGAGCATACGAGCAGTACTTC. Encoded protein: CASSLAVAGAYEQYF. The variable domain in full, with the rest retrieved from reference TRBV5-1 and TRBJ2-7, is KAGVTQTPRYLIKTRGQQVTLSCSPISGHRSVSWYQQTPGQGLQFLFEYFSETQRNKGNFPGRFSGRQFSNSRSEMNVSTLELGDSALYLCASSLAVAGAYEQYFGPGTRLTVT.

The gene calls are TRBV5-1 and TRBJ2-1, with 10 positions matching TRBD1. The V gene end was trimmed by 1 base and the J gene end by 8 bases; junction bases not matched to a gene: 6. This CDR3 is built from 15 residues. CDR1 is SGHRS and CDR2 is YFSETQ in the germline V gene. Written as DNA, the CDR3 is TGCGCCAGCAGCTTGATTGACAGGGGGCTCGATGAGCAGTTCTTC. Encoded protein: CASSLIDRGLDEQFF.

V gene TRBV4-2 combines with J gene TRBJ1-3; D is unclear. The CDR3 consists of 16 residues. Deletions cut 0 bases from V and 0 bases from J, with 9 bases between. From germline, CDR1 is LGHNA and CDR2 YNFKEQ. CDR3 sequence reads: CASSQESESSGNTIYF. For the CDR3, the DNA is TGTGCCAGCAGCCAAGAGTCAGAAAGCTCTGGAAACACCATATATTTT.

This chain joins TRBV9 and TRBJ2-3, with 10 bases aligning to TRBD2. The CDR3 consists of 16 residues. V lost 1 base, J lost 3 bases, and 5 bases stayed unmatched. Germline V gene sequence: CDR1 SGDLS, CDR2 YYNGEE. The CDR3: CASSVRAGGGTDTQYF. CDR3 coding DNA: TGTGCCAGCAGCGTAAGAGCGGGAGGGGGGACAGATACGCAGTATTTT.

As for this clone: The sample holds other DNA sequences that translate to the same CDR3. The chain couples TRBV15 to TRBJ1-2; no definite D call. V was clipped by 4 bases and J by 0 bases, with 3 bases between them. The CDR3 is 12 residues long. CDR1 is LNHNV, CDR2 YYDKDF, per germline (reference sequence). The CDR3 is CATSTSNYGYTF. DNA for the CDR3: TGTGCCACCAGCACCTCTAACTATGGCTACACCTTC.

The chain couples TRBV6-5 to TRBJ2-5; 11 bases map to TRBD2. Near its end, the DNA agrees better with TRBJ2-7, so the J call may be wrong. Germline-derived CDR1 and CDR2 are MNHEY and SVGAGI. CDR3 length: 14 residues. The CDR3 DNA follows: TGTGCCAGCAGACGACTAGCGGGAACGTACGAGCAGTACTTC. Protein: CASRRLAGTYEQYF.